Listed below are T cell receptor beta chains from one sample, sequenced in a study of human T cells and chemical hapten exposure. Each CDR3 protein gets one entry after TCRdb re-called the RACE reads with MiXCR. Of around 250,000 distinct CDR3 sequences listed, about 9% are singletons. The specimen was whole blood, collected in connection with sensitization to the hapten diphenylcyclopropenone (DPC). The receptors derive from a woman aged 35 to 49 with alopecia areata. Some clones in this sample may be carry-over from other donors' samples. CDR3s include the opening cysteine and the closing phenylalanine or tryptophan. Fields, in order: D gene, V gene, J gene, clone size, CDR3 DNA, CDR3 protein. The D gene is left open where the match is weak. Some rows mark clone size as missing; the rest say once, few, many or name a class of expanded clone.

D gene: TRBD1; V gene: TRBV24-1; J gene: TRBJ1-2; clone size: NA; CDR3 DNA: TGTGCCACCAGTGACCACAGGGGGCTACTTCACTTC; CDR3 protein: CATSDHRGLLHF
D gene: TRBD2; V gene: TRBV12-3/TRBV12-4; J gene: TRBJ2-1; clone size: NA; CDR3 DNA: TGTGCCAGCAGCCTTAGCGGGAGCCTGGGGAATGAGCAGTTCTTC; CDR3 protein: CASSLSGSLGNEQFF
D gene: NA; V gene: TRBV29-1; J gene: TRBJ1-1; clone size: NA; CDR3 DNA: TGCAGCGTTGTAGGGGAGGTAGCGAGGGAAGCTTTCTTT; CDR3 protein: CSVVGEVAREAFF
D gene: NA; V gene: TRBV15; J gene: TRBJ2-3; clone size: many; CDR3 DNA: TGTGCCACCAGCGGGCTAGCTACCCCAGATACGCAGTATTTT; CDR3 protein: CATSGLATPDTQYF
D gene: NA; V gene: TRBV18; J gene: TRBJ2-7; clone size: many; CDR3 DNA: TGTGCCAGCTCCCTTACCCCCCACGAGCAGTACTTC; CDR3 protein: CASSLTPHEQYF
D gene: TRBD2; V gene: TRBV6-2/TRBV6-3; J gene: TRBJ2-1; clone size: few; CDR3 DNA: TGTGCCAGCGAGAGCCAGCGGGAGCCCGTAGGCGATGAGCAGTTCTTC; CDR3 protein: CASESQREPVGDEQFF
D gene: NA; V gene: TRBV7-9; J gene: TRBJ2-3; clone size: many; CDR3 DNA: TGTGCCAGCAGCATCGGGAGTACCACAGATACGCAGTATTTT; CDR3 protein: CASSIGSTTDTQYF
D gene: NA; V gene: TRBV5-1; J gene: TRBJ1-1; clone size: few; CDR3 DNA: TGCGCCAGCAGCCAGACAGTTATGAACACTGAAGCTTTCTTT; CDR3 protein: CASSQTVMNTEAFF
D gene: NA; V gene: TRBV6-1; J gene: TRBJ1-6; clone size: few; CDR3 DNA: TGTGCCAGCACCCGAGGAGGGCATGGGGGAGAACCCCTCCACTTT; CDR3 protein: CASTRGGHGGEPLHF
D gene: NA; V gene: TRBV10-3; J gene: TRBJ2-4; clone size: few; CDR3 DNA: TGTGCCATCAGTGAGTCGCGAAGCGGTGACCCACAGTACTTC; CDR3 protein: CAISESRSGDPQYF
D gene: TRBD1; V gene: TRBV29-1; J gene: TRBJ1-6; clone size: NA; CDR3 DNA: TGCAGCGTTGAGACAGGGCCAAATTCACCCCTCCACTTT; CDR3 protein: CSVETGPNSPLHF
D gene: NA; V gene: TRBV10-3; J gene: TRBJ1-1; clone size: many; CDR3 DNA: TGTGCCATCGCAGCAGGGGTTGGCACTGAAGCTTTCTTT; CDR3 protein: CAIAAGVGTEAFF
D gene: TRBD1; V gene: TRBV6-2/TRBV6-3; J gene: TRBJ2-5; clone size: NA; CDR3 DNA: TGTGCCAGCAGTTACGACAGGGGGATCCAAGAGACCCAGTACTTC; CDR3 protein: CASSYDRGIQETQYF
D gene: NA; V gene: TRBV12-3/TRBV12-4; J gene: TRBJ1-3; clone size: many; CDR3 DNA: TGTGCCAGCAGCCCAGTGAGCTCTGGAAACACCATATATTTT; CDR3 protein: CASSPVSSGNTIYF
D gene: NA; V gene: TRBV4-1; J gene: TRBJ2-1; clone size: many; CDR3 DNA: TGCGCCAGCAGCCAAGTCTACAATGAGCAGTTCTTC; CDR3 protein: CASSQVYNEQFF
D gene: NA; V gene: TRBV10-3; J gene: TRBJ1-4; clone size: few; CDR3 DNA: TGTGCCATCAGTGACAGGACCCTTGCAACTAATGAAAAACTGTTTTTT; CDR3 protein: CAISDRTLATNEKLFF
D gene: NA; V gene: TRBV11-3; J gene: TRBJ2-2; clone size: many; CDR3 DNA: TGTGCCAGCAGCTTCCGCAGTCCCGCCGGGGAGCTGTTTTTT; CDR3 protein: CASSFRSPAGELFF
D gene: TRBD2; V gene: TRBV6-6; J gene: TRBJ2-5; clone size: NA; CDR3 DNA: TGTGCCAGCAGTACGCACCAAAGCGGGAGTAAAGAGACCCAGTACTTC; CDR3 protein: CASSTHQSGSKETQYF
D gene: TRBD1; V gene: TRBV28; J gene: TRBJ1-5; clone size: NA; CDR3 DNA: TGTGCCAGCAGGAGGGGGCGCGGAACAGTAAACAATCAGCCCCAGCATTTT; CDR3 protein: CASRRGRGTVNNQPQHF
D gene: TRBD1; V gene: TRBV18; J gene: TRBJ1-1; clone size: NA; CDR3 DNA: TGTGCCAGCTCCCCCAGACCCGTAGGACAGGGACGCAGCACTGAAGCTTTCTTT; CDR3 protein: CASSPRPVGQGRSTEAFF
D gene: TRBD1; V gene: TRBV24-1; J gene: TRBJ2-1; clone size: few; CDR3 DNA: TGTGCCACCAGTGAAGGACAGGGGGCTGGAGATGAGCAGTTCTTC; CDR3 protein: CATSEGQGAGDEQFF
D gene: NA; V gene: TRBV28; J gene: TRBJ2-7; clone size: few; CDR3 DNA: TGTGCCAGCAGTCGACTGCCCGGACTACGCTTCACCGAGCAGTACTTC; CDR3 protein: CASSRLPGLRFTEQYF
D gene: NA; V gene: TRBV27; J gene: TRBJ2-6; clone size: few; CDR3 DNA: TGTGCCAGCAGTCCCCGTGGACAGTTCTCTGGGGCCAACGTCCTGACTTTC; CDR3 protein: CASSPRGQFSGANVLTF
D gene: TRBD2; V gene: TRBV7-9; J gene: TRBJ2-1; clone size: NA; CDR3 DNA: TGTGCCAGCAGCCCACCGGGACTAGCTAGGGACAATGAGCAGTTCTTC; CDR3 protein: CASSPPGLARDNEQFF
D gene: NA; V gene: TRBV10-3; J gene: TRBJ2-3; clone size: NA; CDR3 DNA: TGTGCCATCAGGGCGGGACCGGGGGGCACAGATACGCAGTATTTT; CDR3 protein: CAIRAGPGGTDTQYF
D gene: NA; V gene: TRBV7-7; J gene: TRBJ2-5; clone size: many; CDR3 DNA: TGTGCTAGCAGTTCTGGCAGACAGTACCAAGAGACCCAGTACTTC; CDR3 protein: CASSSGRQYQETQYF
D gene: NA; V gene: TRBV5-6; J gene: TRBJ1-5; clone size: NA; CDR3 DNA: TGTGCCAGCAGCTTGTCGGCAGGGATAAATCAGCCCCAGCATTTT; CDR3 protein: CASSLSAGINQPQHF